Listed here are 17 T cell receptor beta chains from one sample, sequenced in a study of cytomegalovirus exposure and HLA in healthy donors. Repertoires were generated with immunoSEQ multiplex PCR, while TCRdb's copy carries only in-frame clones and drops some. The table records 95,000 to 120,000 clones, approximately 96% of them present only once. The sequencing input was PBMCs. Receptors were obtained from a woman aged 18-29 years in good health and CMV-seronegative.

The chain links TRBV4-2 to TRBJ1-1; 9 bases match TRBD1. Germline CDR1 and CDR2: LGHNA and YNFKEQ. The CDR3 loop spans 15 amino acids. V was pared by 3 bases and J by 5 bases, with 7 bases of the junction left unmatched. CDR3: CASSHPQGAGTEAFF. Written as DNA, the CDR3 is TGTGCCAGCAGCCACCCACAGGGGGCAGGGACTGAAGCTTTCTTT.

This clone came up once. This chain uses TRBV9 with TRBJ2-5, with TRBD2 identical over 7 bases. Germline trimming cut 2 bases from V and 5 bases from J; bases unmatched to any gene: 9. The CDR3 sequence is 15 residues long. Germline assignment: CDR1 SGDLS and CDR2 YYNGEE. This chain's CDR3 is CASSVGAGEAETQYF. The CDR3 DNA reads TGTGCCAGCAGCGTCGGGGCGGGGGAAGCGGAGACCCAGTACTTC.

J is TRBJ2-1 and V is TRBV7-2; 12 nucleotides line up with TRBD2. CDR3 length equals 18 residues. The trim removed 2 bases at V and 6 bases at J, leaving 11 bases unmatched. CDR1 and CDR2 from the germline V gene are SGHTA and FQGNSA. This CDR3 reads CASSLMTSGGKGGNEQFF. CDR3 DNA: TGTGCCAGCAGCTTAATGACTAGCGGGGGTAAGGGCGGCAATGAGCAGTTCTTC.

V gene TRBV7-9 combines with J gene TRBJ2-7, with a tentative D call TRBD2 (6 bases). V was clipped by 5 bases and J by 2 bases, with 16 bases between them. The CDR3 consists of 15 residues. The germline V gene has CDR1 SEHNR and CDR2 FQNEAQ (reference sequence). The CDR3, as DNA: TGTGCCAGCAGCCATTCAGAGGAGGGTACCTACGAGCAGTACTTC. Translating gives CASSHSEEGTYEQYF.

The J gene is TRBJ1-1, the V gene TRBV27, with 10 bases lining up with TRBD1. CDR1 MNHEY and CDR2 SMNVEV come from the germline V gene (reference sequence). The J segment lost 5 bases and the V segment lost 2 bases, leaving 11 bases of the junction unmatched. CDR3 length: 17 residues. The chain's CDR3 is CASSLMRTGGERTEAFF. CDR3 nucleotides: TGTGCCAGCAGTTTAATGCGGACAGGGGGGGAGAGGACTGAAGCTTTCTTT.

The gene calls are TRBV6-5 and TRBJ1-4, with D hard to call. Germline CDR1 is MNHEY and CDR2 is SVGAGI. Trimming removed 0 bases at V and 1 base at J, with 6 bases between. This CDR3 is 15 amino acids long. In DNA form, the CDR3 reads TGTGCCAGCAGTTACTCGGGAGGAACTAATGAAAAACTGTTTTTT. Translating gives CASSYSGGTNEKLFF.

The CDR3 bases are TGTGCCAGTGGGAGACAGGGAAACACTGAAGCTTTCTTT. This gives the protein CASGRQGNTEAFF. The chain is built from TRBV19 and TRBJ1-1; 7 nucleotides align to TRBD1. J was trimmed by 2 bases and V by 8 bases; bases with no gene match: 5. CDR1 is LNHDA and CDR2 is SQIVND in the germline V gene (reference sequence). The CDR3 sequence is 13 residues long.

This chain links TRBV28 with TRBJ1-5, with TRBD1 matching 9 bases. After removal of 4 bases from V and 6 bases from J, the junction contained 7 bases not matched to a gene. The CDR3 has 15 residues. Germline lookup yields CDR1 MDHEN and CDR2 SYDVKM. The DNA for the CDR3 is TGTGCCAGCAGTTCCTCCGGGACAGGGTCTCAGCCCCAGCATTTT. It yields the protein CASSSSGTGSQPQHF.

This rearrangement joins TRBV5-4 to TRBJ1-1; D is ambiguous. The CDR3 extends over 14 amino acids. Germline-derived CDR1 and CDR2 are SGHNT and YYREEE (reference sequence). Trimming stripped 7 bases from V and 1 base from J, with 14 bases between. CDR3 sequence reads: CASRTHAENTEAFF. The CDR3, as DNA: TGTGCCAGCCGAACTCACGCGGAGAACACTGAAGCTTTCTTT.

The rearrangement links TRBV11-2 to TRBJ1-2, with 7 bases identical to TRBD1. CDR3 size: 13 residues. Trimming took 1 base from V and 4 from J; bases not matched to a gene: 0. Germline-derived CDR1 and CDR2 are SGHAT and FQNNGV. The CDR3 nucleotides read TGTGCCAGCAGCTTAGGACAGGGCTATGGCTACACCTTC. Its translation is CASSLGQGYGYTF.

The chain joins TRBV7-2 to TRBJ2-3, with a possible D match to TRBD2 (6 bases). CDR1 SGHTA and CDR2 FQGNSA come from the germline V gene. Between the trimmed V and J ends, which lost 1 base and 2 bases, there was a span of 10 bases. The length of the CDR3 is 15 residues. CDR3 in amino acids: CASSLGAGHTDTQYF. The CDR3 DNA reads TGTGCCAGCAGCTTAGGTGCGGGGCACACAGATACGCAGTATTTT.

V usage is TRBV4-1 and J usage is TRBJ1-6; perhaps TRBD1 as D (5 bases). The CDR3 has 16 amino acids. Germline V gene data show CDR1 as MGHRA and CDR2 as YSYEKL. V was trimmed by 2 bases and J by 5 bases, leaving 13 bases between them. The CDR3 loop is CASSQPRGGHNSPLHF. The CDR3 DNA is TGCGCCAGCAGCCAACCCCGGGGGGGACATAATTCACCCCTCCACTTT.

The CDR3 DNA follows: TGTGCCAGCAGCTTAGGGCGACGGGTTGGGCAGTATTTT. It encodes CASSLGRRVGQYF. The V call is TRBV11-2, the J call TRBJ2-3, with D unclear. The CDR3 sequence is 13 residues long. Trimming pared 1 base from V and 11 bases from J, leaving 13 bases between. Germline V gene data show CDR1 as SGHAT and CDR2 as FQNNGV.

V is TRBV21-1 and J is TRBJ1-6. TRBV21-1 is a pseudogene locus. The CDR3 spans 10 residues. CDR3 residues: CAKAGPPLHF. The CDR3, as DNA: TGTGCTAAGGCGGGGCCACCCCTCCACTTT.

The chain couples TRBV7-2 to TRBJ2-7, with 11 positions matching TRBD1. The V gene end was trimmed by 5 bases and the J gene end by 2 bases; junction bases not matched to a gene: 8. This CDR3 region has 16 residues. Germline V CDR1 and CDR2: SGHTA, FQGNSA. The CDR3 nucleotides read TGTGCCAGCAGCCTCGAAGGGACAGGGGGTACCTACGAGCAGTACTTC. The encoded protein is CASSLEGTGGTYEQYF.

The gene calls are TRBV28 and TRBJ1-5; D unclear. The V gene's germline CDR1 is MDHEN and CDR2 SYDVKM. The CDR3 has 15 residues. With 3 bases removed from V and 2 bases from J, the gap between germline ends came to 11 bases. DNA of the CDR3: TGTGCCAGCAGTTTCGCGTCCGGGGGCAATCAGCCCCAGCATTTT. It yields the protein CASSFASGGNQPQHF. Based on the CDR3 plus reference TRBV28 and TRBJ1-5, the full variable domain is DVKVTQSSRYLVKRTGEKVFLECVQDMDHENMFWYRQDPGLGLRLIYFSYDVKMKEKGDIPEGYSVSREKKERFSLILESASTNQTSMYLCASSFASGGNQPQHFGDGTRLSIL.

The CDR3 region has the DNA TGTGCCAGCAGCCCCGACGGGAACTATGGCTACACCTTC. Translated, it gives CASSPDGNYGYTF. The rearrangement joins TRBV5-4 to TRBJ1-2; D is unclear. Germline lookup yields CDR1 SGHNT and CDR2 YYREEE (reference sequence). With 4 bases removed from V and 2 bases from J, the gap between germline ends came to 9 bases. The CDR3 has 13 residues.